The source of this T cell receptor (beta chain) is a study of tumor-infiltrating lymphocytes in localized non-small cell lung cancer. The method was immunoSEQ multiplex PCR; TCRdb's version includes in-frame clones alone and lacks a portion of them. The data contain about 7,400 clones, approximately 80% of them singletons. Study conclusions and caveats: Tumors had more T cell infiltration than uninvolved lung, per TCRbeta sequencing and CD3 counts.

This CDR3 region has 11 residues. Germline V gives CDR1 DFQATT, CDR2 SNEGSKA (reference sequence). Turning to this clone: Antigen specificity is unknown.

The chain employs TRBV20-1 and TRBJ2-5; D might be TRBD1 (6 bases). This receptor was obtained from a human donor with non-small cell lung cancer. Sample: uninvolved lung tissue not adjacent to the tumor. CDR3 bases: TGCGGTGGACAGAACCAAGAGACCCAGTACTTC. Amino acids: CGGQNQETQYF.